The 20 T cell receptor beta chains below were found in one sample sequenced in a study of blood T cell repertoires in COVID-19. Assay: immunoSEQ multiplex PCR; the TCRdb copy retains only in-frame clones and omits some. The repertoire holds around 160,000 clones, with over 80% as singletons. The material sequenced was PBMCs or T cells enriched from blood (not recorded which). Source of these receptors: a woman aged 50 to 60 who had been exposed to COVID-19.

This chain connects TRBV7-6 to TRBJ2-1, with D perhaps TRBD1 (5 bases). Trimming stripped 4 bases from V and 6 bases from J, with 19 bases between. The CDR3 is made up of 16 amino acids. CDR1 SGHVS and CDR2 FNYEAQ come from the germline V gene. The CDR3 region has the DNA TGTGCCAGCAGCTATATTGTCGCCGACAGATTCAATGAGCAGTTCTTC. Translation gives CASSYIVADRFNEQFF.

The CDR3 DNA follows: TGTGCCAGCGGCCGATCCCAGGGGGCGGGGGAGACCCAGTACTTC. It encodes CASGRSQGAGETQYF. This chain links TRBV6-5 with TRBJ2-5; 8 nucleotides line up with TRBD1. After removal of 8 bases from V and 5 bases from J, the junction contained 13 bases not matched to a gene. The CDR3 is 15 amino acids. Per germline, CDR1 MNHEY and CDR2 SVGAGI.

This chain uses TRBV7-9 with TRBJ1-2; 7 bases match TRBD1. Trimming took 1 base from V and 4 from J; bases not matched to a gene: 3. The CDR3 is made up of 14 amino acids. Germline V gives CDR1 SEHNR, CDR2 FQNEAQ (reference sequence). CDR3 protein: CASSLGDRAYGYTF. For the CDR3, the DNA is TGTGCCAGCAGCTTAGGAGACAGGGCCTATGGCTACACCTTC.

The V call is TRBV11-3, the J call TRBJ2-1; D gene uncertain. V gave up 6 bases and J gave up 0 bases, with 6 bases separating them. Looked up from germline, CDR1 is SGHNT and CDR2 is YENEEA. The CDR3 runs to 13 residues. CDR3: CASSSSSYNEQFF. The CDR3 nucleotides read TGTGCCAGCAGTTCGAGCTCCTACAATGAGCAGTTCTTC.

This sequence joins TRBV5-1 and TRBJ2-5; D is perhaps TRBD2 (6 bases). This CDR3 is 14 amino acids long. In germline, CDR1 is SGHRS, CDR2 YFSETQ. Trimming cost V 0 bases and J 8 bases, with 14 bases left between them. CDR3 in amino acids: CASSLVGGLDTQYF. CDR3 coding DNA: TGCGCCAGCAGCTTGGTCGGGGGTTTGGATACCCAGTACTTC.

The DNA of the CDR3 is TGCGCCAGCAGCCCGGGTCTCTCTCTGGGAGATACGCAGTATTTT. Protein product: CASSPGLSLGDTQYF. The chain couples TRBV5-1 to TRBJ2-3; D ambiguous. The CDR3 is made up of 15 amino acids. Trimming took 4 bases from V and 5 from J, leaving 17 bases between them. Germline V lookup: CDR1 SGHRS, CDR2 YFSETQ.

This chain links TRBV5-6 with TRBJ1-1; 8 positions match TRBD1. Per the germline V gene, CDR1 is SGHDT and CDR2 is YYEEEE. The CDR3 runs 14 residues. J gave up 6 bases and V 2 bases, and 6 bases lay outside the gene matches. CDR3 residues: CASSLTGGRPEAFF. CDR3 nucleotide sequence: TGTGCCAGCAGCTTAACAGGGGGACGGCCTGAAGCTTTCTTT. The entire variable domain, with the rest obtained from reference TRBV5-6 and TRBJ1-1, is as follows: DAGVTQSPTHLIKTRGQQVTLRCSPKSGHDTVSWYQQALGQGPQFIFQYYEEEERQRGNFPDRFSGHQFPNYSSELNVNALLLGDSALYLCASSLTGGRPEAFFGQGTRLTVV.

V gene TRBV19 combines with J gene TRBJ1-1, with 7 nucleotides matching TRBD1. J lost 0 bases, V lost 1 base, and 11 bases had no gene match. The CDR3 has 18 amino acids. From germline, CDR1 is LNHDA and CDR2 SQIVND (reference sequence). The CDR3, as DNA: TGTGCCAGTAGTATAGTATCCCGGACAGGACGCTTGAACACTGAAGCTTTCTTT. Its protein is CASSIVSRTGRLNTEAFF.

This chain joins TRBV12-3 or TRBV12-4 and TRBJ1-5; D is unclear. Trimming stripped 3 bases from V and 7 bases from J, with 10 bases between. The CDR3 runs to 13 residues. CDR3 sequence: CASSFGSWQPQHF. The CDR3 DNA is TGTGCCAGCAGTTTTGGGAGCTGGCAGCCCCAGCATTTT.

This rearrangement joins TRBV4-3 to TRBJ1-4; D is unresolved. Germline V gene data show CDR1 as LGHNA and CDR2 as YSLEER. The CDR3 is 17 residues long. V lost 2 bases and J 0 bases, leaving 13 bases between the germline ends. CDR3 coding DNA: TGCGCCAGCAGCCAAAATCCGCGGGAGGCAACTAATGAAAAACTGTTTTTT. This encodes CASSQNPREATNEKLFF.

This clone is a singleton in its sample. V is TRBV9 and J is TRBJ1-2, with 7 bases fitting TRBD1. The ends lost 0 bases at V and 2 bases at J; junction bases unmatched: 4. This CDR3 is built from 15 residues. Germline V gene data show CDR1 as SGDLS and CDR2 as YYNGEE. CDR3 residues: CASSVGAGGNYGYTF. The CDR3 DNA reads as TGTGCCAGCAGCGTAGGGGCAGGGGGGAACTATGGCTACACCTTC.

This rearrangement joins TRBV4-3 to TRBJ1-6; D not resolved. Trimming shortened V by 1 base and J by 5 bases, and 12 bases separated the two germline ends. Germline V gives CDR1 LGHNA, CDR2 YSLEER. This CDR3 spans 16 amino acids. CDR3 residues: CASSQAPYGDNSPLHF. The CDR3 nucleotides are TGCGCCAGCAGCCAAGCCCCCTACGGAGATAATTCACCCCTCCACTTT.

The chain employs TRBV4-2 and TRBJ1-4, with TRBD1 matching over 9 bases. Germline assignment: CDR1 LGHNA and CDR2 YNFKEQ. Trimming at V came to 5 bases and at J to 8 bases, leaving 9 bases not matched to a gene. This CDR3 is 15 amino acids long. The CDR3 protein is CASSFPGQGQEKLFF. The CDR3 DNA sequence: TGTGCCAGCAGCTTCCCGGGACAGGGACAGGAAAAACTGTTTTTT.

The chain has TRBV6-4 and TRBJ1-1; no reliable D call. This CDR3 has 13 amino acids. V was pared by 6 bases and J by 5 bases, with 13 bases between. Germline loops: CDR1 MRHNA, CDR2 SNTAGT. DNA for the CDR3: TGTGCCAGCAGGGCTTCTCCCCGTACTGAAGCTTTCTTT. As protein: CASRASPRTEAFF.

The rearrangement uses TRBV23-1 and TRBJ1-1; D not certain. TRBV23-1 is given ORF status, its function remaining uncertain. The CDR3 sequence is 14 residues long. Trimming stripped 0 bases from V and 2 bases from J, with 7 bases between. The CDR3 here is CASSQSEGNTEAFF. The CDR3 DNA reads TGCGCCAGCAGTCAATCTGAGGGTAACACTGAAGCTTTCTTT.

In DNA, the CDR3 is TGTGCCAGCAGGGACATTTCCACCGGGGAGCTGTTTTTT. Protein sequence: CASRDISTGELFF. V gene TRBV27 combines with J gene TRBJ2-2; D is perhaps TRBD1 (5 bases). V gave up 6 bases and J gave up 4 bases, with 9 bases separating them. This CDR3 region has 13 residues. Per germline, CDR1 MNHEY and CDR2 SMNVEV (reference sequence).

CDR3 region: CASSNRQVESGNTIYF. For the CDR3, the DNA is TGCGCCAGCAGTAACCGACAGGTGGAGTCTGGAAACACCATATATTTT. V and J are TRBV10-2 and TRBJ1-3, with D maybe TRBD1 (6 bases). Germline CDR1 WSHSY, CDR2 SAAADI. The V end was cut by 5 bases, the J end by 1 base, with 15 bases between. This CDR3 has 16 amino acids.

J is TRBJ1-1 and V is TRBV5-1, with TRBD1 matching 12 bases. The germline V gene has CDR1 SGHRS and CDR2 YFSETQ. The V and J ends lost 3 bases and 2 bases, in that order; junction bases with no gene match: 8. CDR3 length: 17 amino acids. The CDR3 region has the DNA TGCGCCAGCAGCTCCGGGACAGGGGGCTTTCGCAACACTGAAGCTTTCTTT. Translation: CASSSGTGGFRNTEAFF.

The chain joins TRBV27 to TRBJ2-7, with D maybe TRBD2 (7 bases). The CDR3 spans 15 residues. The V end lost 3 bases, the J end lost 5 bases, and 17 bases lay between the germline ends. Germline loops: CDR1 MNHEY, CDR2 SMNVEV (reference sequence). The DNA of the CDR3 is TGTGCCAGCAGTTTTACCTTGTGGGGGGGCAACGAGCAGTACTTC. Amino acids: CASSFTLWGGNEQYF.

The rearrangement uses TRBV5-4 and TRBJ2-1; 9 bases are a match to TRBD2. The trim removed 6 bases at V and 7 bases at J, leaving 17 bases unmatched. CDR3 length: 17 amino acids. The V gene's germline CDR1 is SGHNT and CDR2 YYREEE (reference sequence). The CDR3 coding sequence is TGTGCCAGCAACACGCCCAACTCAGCGGGGGGCGGGAATGAGCAGTTCTTC. Translating it yields CASNTPNSAGGGNEQFF.